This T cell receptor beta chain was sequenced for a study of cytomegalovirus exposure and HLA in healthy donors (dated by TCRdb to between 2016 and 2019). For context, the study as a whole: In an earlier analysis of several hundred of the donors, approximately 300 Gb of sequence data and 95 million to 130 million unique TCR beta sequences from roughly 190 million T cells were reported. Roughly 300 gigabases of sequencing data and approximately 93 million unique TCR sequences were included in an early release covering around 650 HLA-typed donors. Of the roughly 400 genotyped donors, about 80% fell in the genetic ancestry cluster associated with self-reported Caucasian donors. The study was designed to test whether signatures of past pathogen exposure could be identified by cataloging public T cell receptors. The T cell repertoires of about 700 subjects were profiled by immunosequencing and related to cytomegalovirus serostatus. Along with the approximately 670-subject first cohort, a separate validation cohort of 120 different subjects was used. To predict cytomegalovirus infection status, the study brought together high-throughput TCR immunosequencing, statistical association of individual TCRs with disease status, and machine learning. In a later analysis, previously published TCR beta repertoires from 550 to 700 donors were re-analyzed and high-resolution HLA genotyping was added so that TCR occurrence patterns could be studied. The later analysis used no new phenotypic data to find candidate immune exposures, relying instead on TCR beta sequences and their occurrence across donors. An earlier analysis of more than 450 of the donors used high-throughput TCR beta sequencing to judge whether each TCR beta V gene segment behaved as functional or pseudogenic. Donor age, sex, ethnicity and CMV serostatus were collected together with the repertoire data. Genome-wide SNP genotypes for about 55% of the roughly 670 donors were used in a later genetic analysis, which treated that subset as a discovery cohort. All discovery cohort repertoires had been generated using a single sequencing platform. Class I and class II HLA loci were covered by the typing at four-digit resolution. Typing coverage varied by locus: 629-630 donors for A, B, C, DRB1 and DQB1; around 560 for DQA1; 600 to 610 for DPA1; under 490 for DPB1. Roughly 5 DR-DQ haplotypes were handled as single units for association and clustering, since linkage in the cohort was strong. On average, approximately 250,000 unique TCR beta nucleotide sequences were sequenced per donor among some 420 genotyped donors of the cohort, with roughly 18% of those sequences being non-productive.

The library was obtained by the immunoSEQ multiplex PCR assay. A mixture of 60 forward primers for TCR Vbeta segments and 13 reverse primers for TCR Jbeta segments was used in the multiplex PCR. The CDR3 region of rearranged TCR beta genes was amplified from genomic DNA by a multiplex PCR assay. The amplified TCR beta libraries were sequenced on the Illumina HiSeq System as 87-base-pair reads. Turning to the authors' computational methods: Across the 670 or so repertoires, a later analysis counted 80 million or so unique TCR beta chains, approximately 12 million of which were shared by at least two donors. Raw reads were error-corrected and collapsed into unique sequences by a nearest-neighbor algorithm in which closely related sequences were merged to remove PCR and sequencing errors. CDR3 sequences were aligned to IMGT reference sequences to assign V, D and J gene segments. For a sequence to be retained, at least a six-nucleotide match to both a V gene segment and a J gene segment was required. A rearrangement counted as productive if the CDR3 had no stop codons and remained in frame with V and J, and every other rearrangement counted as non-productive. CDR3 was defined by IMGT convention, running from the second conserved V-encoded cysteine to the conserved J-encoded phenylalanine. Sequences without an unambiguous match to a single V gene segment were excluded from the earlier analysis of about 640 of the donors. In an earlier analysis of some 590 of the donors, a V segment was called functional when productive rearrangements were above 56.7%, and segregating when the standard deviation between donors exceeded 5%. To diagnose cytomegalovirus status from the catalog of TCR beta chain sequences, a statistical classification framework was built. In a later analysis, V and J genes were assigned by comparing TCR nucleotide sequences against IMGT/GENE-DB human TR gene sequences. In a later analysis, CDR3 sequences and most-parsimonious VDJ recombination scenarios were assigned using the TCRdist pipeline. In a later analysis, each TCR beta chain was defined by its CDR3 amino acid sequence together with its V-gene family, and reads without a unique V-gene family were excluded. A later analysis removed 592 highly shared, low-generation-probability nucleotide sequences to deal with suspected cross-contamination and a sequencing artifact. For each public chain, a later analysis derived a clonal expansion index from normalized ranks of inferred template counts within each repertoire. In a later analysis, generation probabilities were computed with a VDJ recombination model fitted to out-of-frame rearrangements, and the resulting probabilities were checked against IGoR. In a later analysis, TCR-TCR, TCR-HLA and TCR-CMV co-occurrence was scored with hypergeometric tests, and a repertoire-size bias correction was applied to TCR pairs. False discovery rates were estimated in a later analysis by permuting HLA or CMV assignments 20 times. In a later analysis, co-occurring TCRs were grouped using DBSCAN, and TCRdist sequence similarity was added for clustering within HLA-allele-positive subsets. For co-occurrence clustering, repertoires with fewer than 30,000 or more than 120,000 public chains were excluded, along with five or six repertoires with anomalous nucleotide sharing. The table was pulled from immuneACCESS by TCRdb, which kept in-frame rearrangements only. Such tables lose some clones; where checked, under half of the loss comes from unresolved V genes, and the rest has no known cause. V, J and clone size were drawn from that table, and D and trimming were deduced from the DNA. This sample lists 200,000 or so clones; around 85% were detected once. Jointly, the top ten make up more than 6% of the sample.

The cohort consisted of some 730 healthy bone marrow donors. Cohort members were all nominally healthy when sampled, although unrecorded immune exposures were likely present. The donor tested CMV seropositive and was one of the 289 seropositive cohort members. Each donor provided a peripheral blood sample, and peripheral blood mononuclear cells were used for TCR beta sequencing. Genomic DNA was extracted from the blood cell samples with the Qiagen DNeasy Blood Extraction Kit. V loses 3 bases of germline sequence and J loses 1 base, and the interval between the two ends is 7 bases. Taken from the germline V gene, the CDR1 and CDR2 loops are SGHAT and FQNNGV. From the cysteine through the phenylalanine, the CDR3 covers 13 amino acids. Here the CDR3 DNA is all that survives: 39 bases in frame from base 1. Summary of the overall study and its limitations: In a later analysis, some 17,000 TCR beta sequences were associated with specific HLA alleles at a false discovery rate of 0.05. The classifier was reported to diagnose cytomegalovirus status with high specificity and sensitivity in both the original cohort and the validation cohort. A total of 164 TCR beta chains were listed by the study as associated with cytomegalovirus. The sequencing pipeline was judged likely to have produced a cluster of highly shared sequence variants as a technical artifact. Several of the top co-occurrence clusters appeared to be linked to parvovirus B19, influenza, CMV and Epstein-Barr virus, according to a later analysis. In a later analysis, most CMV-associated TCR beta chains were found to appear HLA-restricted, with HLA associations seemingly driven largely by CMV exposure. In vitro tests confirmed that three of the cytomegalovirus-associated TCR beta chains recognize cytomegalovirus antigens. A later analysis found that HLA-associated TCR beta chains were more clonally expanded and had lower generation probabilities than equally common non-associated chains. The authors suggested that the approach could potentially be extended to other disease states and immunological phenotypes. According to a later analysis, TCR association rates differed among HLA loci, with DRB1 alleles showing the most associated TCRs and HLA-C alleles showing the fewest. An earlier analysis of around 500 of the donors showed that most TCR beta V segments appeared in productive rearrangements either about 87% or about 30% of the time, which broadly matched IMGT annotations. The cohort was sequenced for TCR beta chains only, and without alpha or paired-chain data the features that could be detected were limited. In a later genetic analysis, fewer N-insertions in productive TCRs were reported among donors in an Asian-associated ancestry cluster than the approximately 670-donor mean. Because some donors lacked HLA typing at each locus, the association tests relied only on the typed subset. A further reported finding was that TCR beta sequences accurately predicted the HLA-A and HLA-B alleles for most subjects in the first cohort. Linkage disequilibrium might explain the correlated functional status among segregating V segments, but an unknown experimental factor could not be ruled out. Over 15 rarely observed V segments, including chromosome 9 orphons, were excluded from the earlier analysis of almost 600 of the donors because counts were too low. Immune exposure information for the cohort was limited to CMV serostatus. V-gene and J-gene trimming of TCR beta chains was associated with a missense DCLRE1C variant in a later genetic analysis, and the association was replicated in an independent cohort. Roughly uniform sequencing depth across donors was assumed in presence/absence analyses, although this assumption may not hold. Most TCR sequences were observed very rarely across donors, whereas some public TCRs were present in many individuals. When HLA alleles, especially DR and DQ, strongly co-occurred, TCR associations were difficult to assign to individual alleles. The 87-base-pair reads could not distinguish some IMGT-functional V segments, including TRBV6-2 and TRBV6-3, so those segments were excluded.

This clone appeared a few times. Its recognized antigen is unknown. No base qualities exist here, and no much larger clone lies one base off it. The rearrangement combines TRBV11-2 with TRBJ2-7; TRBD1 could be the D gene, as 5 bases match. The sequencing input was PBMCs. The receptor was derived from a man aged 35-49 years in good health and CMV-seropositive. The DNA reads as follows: TGTGCCAGCAGCTTGGGGCAGTCCTACGAGCAGTACTTC. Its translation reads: CASSLGQSYEQYF. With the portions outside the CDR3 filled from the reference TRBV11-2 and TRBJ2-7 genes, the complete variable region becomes EAGVAQSPRYKIIEKRQSVAFWCNPISGHATLYWYQQILGQGPKLLIQFQNNGVVDDSQLPKDRFSAERLKGVDSTLKIQPAKLEDSAVYLCASSLGQSYEQYFGPGTRLTVT.